The source of this T cell receptor beta chain is a study of T-cell memory formation after mild COVID-19 (dated by TCRdb to 2020 to 2022). At the level of the whole study: TCR sequence clusters from the two donors were largely donor specific. In two donors, T-cell clones that expanded and contracted after mild COVID-19 were followed by sequencing TCRalpha and TCRbeta repertoires longitudinally. Two young, previously healthy adult volunteers, one female and one male, were included in the cohort. Beyond this particular receptor, the publication reports: SARS-CoV-2 specificity was not confirmed for the second-wave clones peaking on day 37. The detection of some responding clones in pre-infection memory suggests that pre-existing cross-reactive memory T cells joined the SARS-CoV-2 response. Balanced CD4/CD8 phenotypes were observed for clones contracting from day 15 to 85, whereas a bias towards CD4+ was observed for a second wave of clones expanding from day 15 to 37. Only two mild cases were covered by the study, and larger cohorts that include severe cases with pre-infection samples were considered necessary. Contracting CD4+ clones were located mainly in the CM and EM memory subsets, whereas CD8+ clones were found to be enriched in EMRA.

Its CDR3 holds 15 amino acids, cysteine through phenylalanine. The entry retains the CDR3 DNA only, 45 bases that are in frame from base 1. From the germline V gene, CDR1 is ENHRY and CDR2 is SYGVKD. Here V drops 4 bases and J drops 2 bases, and the junction holds 6 bases not matched to any gene. To note about this clonotype: What antigen it recognizes has not been identified. Base-call qualities are not available, and no considerably larger clone is one nucleotide away.

Ficoll-Paque density gradient centrifugation was the method used to isolate PBMCs. The sequencer was an Illumina NovaSeq 6000. TCRalpha and TCRbeta cDNA libraries were constructed by 5'RACE with constant-segment primers, with sample barcodes and unique molecular identifiers being introduced. Trizol reagent was used to extract RNA from every sample. The libraries were amplified in two PCR steps, and the second step added a second sample barcode and Illumina TruSeq adapters. Sequencing of libraries was performed on an Illumina NovaSeq with 2 x 150 bp paired-end reads. The authors' analysis ran thus. Reads were demultiplexed and collapsed into UMI-guided consensus sequences with migec v1.2.7. With mixcr v2.1.11, UMI consensuses were aligned to TRA and TRB V and J templates and assembled into clonotypes. A clonotype was counted as expanded or contracted only if both edgeR and NoisET called the change significant, with noise models trained on biological replicates. edgeR calls used a false discovery rate-adjusted p below 0.01 and a log2 fold-change threshold of 1. As an exploratory analysis of dynamics, max-normalized trajectories of the 1000 most abundant clonotypes were examined by PCA with hierarchical clustering. Separately sequenced CD4+ and CD8+ repertoires were used to assign a CD4 or CD8 phenotype to each responding clone. TCRdb passed the public sequencing reads through fastp at Q25 and MiXCR, retaining productive beta sequences. Records with the same CDR3 protein are collapsed into one entry carrying the most frequent genes and DNA. These V and J calls rely on TCRdb rather than the paper's analysis. The sample table lists 130,000 to 150,000 distinct CDR3 sequences, roughly 19% of them with a count of one. In total, the top ten clones hold under 2.5% of the sample.

This chain joins TRBV10-3 to TRBJ2-3; a stretch of 7 junction bases matches TRBD2. This clonotype originated in an adult woman who had mild COVID-19 (a few samples of this study predate the infection). The sample titles of this study are shuffled in the database, so cell type and time point are left out; the donor was told from shared clones. Sequences were obtained from PBMCs or a T cell subset sorted from them (not recorded which). The DNA reads as follows: TGTGCCATCAGTGCCGGCACTAGCGACACAGATACGCAGTATTTT. Its translation reads: CAISAGTSDTDTQYF.